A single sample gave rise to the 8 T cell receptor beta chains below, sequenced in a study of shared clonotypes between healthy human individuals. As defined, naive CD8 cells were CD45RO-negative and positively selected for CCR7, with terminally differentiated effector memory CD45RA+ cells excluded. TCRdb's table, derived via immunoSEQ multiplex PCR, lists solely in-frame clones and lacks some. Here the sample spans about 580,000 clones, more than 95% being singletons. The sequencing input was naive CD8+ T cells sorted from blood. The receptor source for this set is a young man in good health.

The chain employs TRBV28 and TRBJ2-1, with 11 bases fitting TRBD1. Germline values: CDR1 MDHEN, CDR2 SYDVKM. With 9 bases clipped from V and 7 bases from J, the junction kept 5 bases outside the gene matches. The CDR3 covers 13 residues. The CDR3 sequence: CASGQGAPNEQFF. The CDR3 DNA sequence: TGTGCCAGTGGACAGGGGGCCCCAAATGAGCAGTTCTTC. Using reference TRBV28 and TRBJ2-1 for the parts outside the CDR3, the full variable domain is DVKVTQSSRYLVKRTGEKVFLECVQDMDHENMFWYRQDPGLGLRLIYFSYDVKMKEKGDIPEGYSVSREKKERFSLILESASTNQTSMYLCASGQGAPNEQFFGPGTRLTVL.

CDR3 residues: CASSPTGSATEAFF. The CDR3 nucleotides read TGTGCCAGCAGCCCGACGGGATCAGCCACTGAAGCTTTCTTT. The chain carries TRBV7-3 and TRBJ1-1; D is unclear. Germline-derived CDR1 and CDR2 are SGHTA and FQGTGA. CDR3 length: 14 amino acids. V lost 5 bases, J lost 4 bases, and 14 bases lay in between.

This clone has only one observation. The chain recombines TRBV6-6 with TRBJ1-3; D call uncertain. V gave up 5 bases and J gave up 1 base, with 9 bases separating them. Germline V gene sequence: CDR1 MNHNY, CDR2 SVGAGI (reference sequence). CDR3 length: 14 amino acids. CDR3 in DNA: TGTGCCAGCAGTCAGGACCATTCTGGAAACACCATATATTTT. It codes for CASSQDHSGNTIYF.

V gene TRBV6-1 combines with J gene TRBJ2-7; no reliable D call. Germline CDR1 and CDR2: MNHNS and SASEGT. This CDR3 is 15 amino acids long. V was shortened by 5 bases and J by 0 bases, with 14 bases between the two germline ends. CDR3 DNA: TGTGCCAGCAGTCGGCAGATTCCTAGCTCCTACGAGCAGTACTTC. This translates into CASSRQIPSSYEQYF.

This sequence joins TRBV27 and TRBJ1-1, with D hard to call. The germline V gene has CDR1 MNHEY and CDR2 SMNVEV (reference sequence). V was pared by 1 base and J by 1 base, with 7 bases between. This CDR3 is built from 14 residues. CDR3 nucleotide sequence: TGTGCCAGCAGTTTATTGGGTACGAACACTGAAGCTTTCTTT. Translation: CASSLLGTNTEAFF.

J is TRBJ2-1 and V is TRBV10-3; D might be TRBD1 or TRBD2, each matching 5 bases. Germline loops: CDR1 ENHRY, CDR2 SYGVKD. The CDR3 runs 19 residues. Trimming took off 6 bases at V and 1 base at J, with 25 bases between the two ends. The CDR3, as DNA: TGTGCCATCAGGCCTACATCCGGGACCGGAGGAAGTTCCTACAATGAGCAGTTCTTC. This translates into CAIRPTSGTGGSSYNEQFF.

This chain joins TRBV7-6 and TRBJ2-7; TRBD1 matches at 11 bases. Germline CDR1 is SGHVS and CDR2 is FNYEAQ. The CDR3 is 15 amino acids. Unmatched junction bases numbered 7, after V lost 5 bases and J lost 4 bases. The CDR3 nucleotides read TGTGCCAGCAGCCTGGGGACAGGGGGAATATACGAGCAGTACTTC. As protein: CASSLGTGGIYEQYF.

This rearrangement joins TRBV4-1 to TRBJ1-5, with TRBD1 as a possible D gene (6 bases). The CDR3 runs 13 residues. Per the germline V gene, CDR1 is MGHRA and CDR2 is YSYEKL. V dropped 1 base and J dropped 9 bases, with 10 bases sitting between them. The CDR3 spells CASSQAGAGPQHF. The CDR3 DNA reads TGCGCCAGCAGCCAAGCAGGGGCAGGGCCCCAGCATTTT.